Following are 3 T cell receptor beta chains from one sample sequenced in a study of beta chain features in type 1 diabetes. The sequenced template was cDNA made from the entire isolated RNA. Some clones are missing from TCRdb's copy, which holds only in-frame ones; the method was immunoSEQ multiplex PCR. The table has nearly 250,000 clones, 12% to 15% seen once. Sequencing used naive CD4+ T cells from blood. These receptors all stem from a woman in her 40s in good health.

This sequence joins TRBV2 and TRBJ1-2; 9 bases are shared with TRBD1. This CDR3 region has 13 residues. Germline CDR1 is SNHLY and CDR2 is FYNNEI. The ends lost 6 bases at V and 5 bases at J; junction bases unmatched: 4. This chain's CDR3 is CASRTGGGYGYTF. Written as DNA, the CDR3 is TGTGCCAGCAGGACAGGGGGTGGTTATGGCTACACCTTC.

This clone occurred a few times. The CDR3 region is CASSLASGTGTNYGYTF. The CDR3 DNA reads as TGTGCCAGCAGTTTAGCTTCAGGGACAGGTACGAACTATGGCTACACCTTC. The V gene is TRBV27, the J gene TRBJ1-2; 8 nucleotides line up with TRBD1. The CDR3 consists of 17 residues. Germline lookup yields CDR1 MNHEY and CDR2 SMNVEV (reference sequence). Trimming took 2 bases from V and 2 from J; bases not matched to a gene: 10.

This rearrangement joins TRBV21-1 to TRBJ2-3; the D segment call TRBD2 is taken from the table without a DNA check. TRBV21-1 represents a pseudogene. This CDR3 spans 18 amino acids. As DNA, the CDR3 is TGTGCCAGCAGCAAAGGTCTAGCGGGGGGGGTCTTCACAGATACGCAGTATTTT. This codes for CASSKGLAGGVFTDTQYF.